This TCR beta chain was obtained from a study of blood T cell repertoires in COVID-19. TCRdb's table, derived via immunoSEQ multiplex PCR, lists solely in-frame clones and lacks some. The sample holds roughly 130,000 clones, about four fifths seen once. This clone occurred a few times. The CDR3 sequence is 16 residues long. V gave up 4 bases and J gave up 10 bases, with 21 bases separating them. Germline loops: CDR1 SGHTS, CDR2 YDEGEE. Source material: peripheral blood. The sequence came from a woman aged 80 or older with acute or convalescent COVID-19. The genes are TRBV5-8 and TRBJ1-6; no definite D call. The CDR3 here is CASSPVEGSGRSPLHF. The DNA of the CDR3 is TGTGCCAGCAGCCCCGTTGAGGGAAGCGGTCGGTCACCCCTCCACTTT.